This TCR beta chain was sequenced during a study of radiation and T cells in renal cell carcinoma (dated by TCRdb to about 2020). Regarding the research as a whole: Samples were obtained from a clinical trial, in which 15 Gy stereotactic body radiation therapy was delivered to primary renal cell carcinomas and nephrectomy was performed 4 weeks later. TCR beta sequencing covered 50 to 55 samples in total, comprising some 25 tumors and around 27 peripheral blood samples. Across all 50 or so samples, 4 million or so unique CDR3 nucleotide sequences encoding about 2.7 million unique CDR3 amino acid sequences were identified.

The table lists this clone with a few counts. Its recognized antigen is unknown. Base quality data are lacking; no much larger clone is found one base away. Study-wide conclusions, independent of this receptor: Because no pretreatment tumor biopsies were available, whether clonotypes were present in the tumor at baseline could not be determined. In blood, the top tumor clonotypes increased between baseline and 2 weeks post-radiation and then shrank by 4 weeks, which suggests that tumor-resident clones expanded only transiently. The single-armed trial design could not address effects of radiation dose or scheduling on the TCR repertoire. Changes in the blood repertoire were not tracked past 4 weeks after treatment.

Following the manufacturer's recommendations, the immunoSEQ kit was used to generate TCR beta libraries from genomic DNA. To prepare the libraries, a first multiplex PCR with proprietary primers was run, followed by a second PCR that added unique barcodes, and a bead cleanup was done after each round. Each sample batch included a kit-provided positive control reaction and a negative control reaction. The final libraries were assessed on an Agilent 4200 TapeStation D1000 ScreenTape, pooled by volume, and quantified by qPCR. Sequencing was performed on an Illumina NextSeq500 with a MidOutput 150-cycle cartridge, and 156 Read1 and 15 Index1 cycles were run with kit custom primers. The pooled library was loaded at about 0.96 pM, and roughly 20% PhiX control was spiked in. As for how the authors treated the data: Vendor-processed data were analyzed in R, and a clonotype was defined as all T cells sharing the same CDR3 nucleotide sequence. For clone abundance analyses, frequencies were normalized to the 10,000 most abundant clones per sample. Public T cell clones, which averaged fewer than five per sample, were removed prior to analysis. Tumor-enriched clonotypes and baseline blood-enriched clonotypes were defined as those with an abundance difference of at least 32-fold between compartments. A beta-binomial differential abundance model was used to identify clonotypes that were expanded or contracted between blood time points. Tumor-blood repertoire similarity was measured with the Baroni-Urbani and Buser coefficient, and group comparisons used two-tailed Wilcoxon tests in R. What TCRdb holds here is the immuneACCESS table cut down to in-frame rearrangements. Part of the clones is not present; checked against another copy, under half of the missing clones reflect an unresolved V gene, and the others are unexplained. The D gene and trimming were derived from the DNA, and the V and J assignments and clone size from that table. The sample table contains about 49,000 clones; only one count was recorded for about 80% of them. Around 28% of the sample is taken by the ten largest.

The time point label, as the study defines it: blood 2 weeks post-SBRT. Interpreted using the paper, the treatment or condition label stands for: 15 Gy SBRT to primary tumor, nephrectomy 4 weeks later. To track tumor-enriched clonotypes, serial peripheral blood was sampled from radiation-treated patients at baseline and at 2 weeks and 4 weeks after SBRT. Every patient's renal cell carcinoma showed clear cell pathology. The QIAamp DNA Blood Mini Kit (Qiagen) was used to prepare genomic DNA for TCR sequencing. Samples were included in the analyses only if all quality control checks were passed. Sequences were derived from blood, sampled from a patient whose treatment included radiotherapy and nephrectomy. This TCR was sampled from a woman aged 70-85 years with renal cell carcinoma.

In nucleotide form, the sequence is TGTGCCAGTAGTAAGCAGGGCAGGGGGAACACTGAAGCTTTCTTT. It encodes CASSKQGRGNTEAFF. Rearrangement joined TRBV19 to TRBJ1-1; the D gene is perhaps TRBD1, on 6 matching bases. Including cysteine and phenylalanine, the CDR3 has 15 amino acids. Just the 45-base CDR3 DNA is kept, in frame starting at base 1. Sequences LNHDA (CDR1) and SQIVND (CDR2) are obtained from the germline V gene (reference sequence). V drops 4 bases and J drops 1 base, leaving 13 bases in between.